Presented here are 6 T cell receptor beta chains from one specimen sequenced in a study of identifying expanded T cells in peripheral blood. Sequenced by immunoSEQ multiplex PCR; TCRdb stores in-frame clones only, minus some. The data contain tens of thousands of clones, over 75% of them singletons. The sequenced sample consisted of blood. These receptor sequences come from a person between 18 and 75 years old in good health.

This chain connects TRBV7-8 to TRBJ1-1; TRBD1 is a possible D gene (6 bases). The CDR3 contains 14 residues. Trimming left V 0 bases short and J 8 bases short, with 13 bases between. The germline gives CDR1 SGHVS, CDR2 FQNEAQ. The chain's CDR3 is CASSLARTEKEAFF. The CDR3 DNA is TGTGCCAGCAGCTTAGCAAGGACAGAGAAAGAAGCTTTCTTT.

The CDR3 DNA follows: TGTGCCAGCGCCGCGAGGGCATTATTCACAGATACGCAGTATTTT. It yields the protein CASAARALFTDTQYF. V is TRBV6-5 and J is TRBJ2-3, with D possibly being TRBD2 (5 bases). V gave up 8 bases and J gave up 2 bases, with 17 bases separating them. Germline-derived CDR1 and CDR2 are MNHEY and SVGAGI. This CDR3 spans 15 amino acids.

The chain links TRBV5-1 to TRBJ1-2; D may be TRBD1 (5 bases). The V and J ends lost 6 bases and 7 bases respectively, with 22 bases between them. This CDR3 is built from 15 residues. CDR1 is SGHRS and CDR2 is YFSETQ in the germline V gene. The CDR3 loop reads CASTTSWGSGGGYTF. The CDR3 region has the DNA TGCGCCAGCACTACGAGTTGGGGGAGTGGTGGTGGCTACACCTTC.

This clone has a handful of counts. The V and J genes are TRBV29-1 and TRBJ1-2; D uncertain. There are 13 residues in the CDR3. V dropped 7 bases and J dropped 4 bases, with 16 bases sitting between them. The germline CDR1 and CDR2 sequences are SQVTM and ANQGSEA. In DNA form, the CDR3 reads TGCAGCGCGAAACTGACACTAACCTATGGCTACACCTTC. Amino acids: CSAKLTLTYGYTF.

V usage is TRBV5-4 and J usage is TRBJ2-5; perhaps TRBD2 as D (5 bases). Germline V gene data show CDR1 as SGHNT and CDR2 as YYREEE (reference sequence). This CDR3 contains 14 residues. Trimming removed 2 bases from V and 4 bases from J, with 12 bases in between. The chain's CDR3 is CASSLGLAPETQYF. The CDR3 region has the DNA TGTGCCAGCAGCTTAGGTCTAGCCCCAGAGACCCAGTACTTC.

The chain is built from TRBV29-1 and TRBJ2-7, with D possibly being TRBD1 or TRBD2 (5 bases each). Trimming shortened V by 6 bases and J by 5 bases, and 14 bases separated the two germline ends. Looked up from germline, CDR1 is SQVTM and CDR2 is ANQGSEA. This CDR3 comprises 12 residues. CDR3 sequence: CSVLGGKHEQYF. The CDR3 DNA sequence: TGCAGCGTCCTTGGGGGTAAACACGAGCAGTACTTC.